This section outlines one TCR beta chain sequence together with its context. Its antigen is unidentified. A second PCR, run for roughly 7 to 11 cycles, used a sample-barcoded 5' primer plus a J-beta primer mix. TCRdb called the 5' RACE reads again in MiXCR, with one record for every CDR3 protein. The sample records roughly 730,000 distinct CDR3 sequences, about 61% being singletons. This entry is derived from a study of blood T cells in healthy people across ages. Study-level information: The capture of about one barcoded beta molecule per two T cells was achieved by template switching.

The V gene end was trimmed by 4 bases and the J gene end by 8 bases; junction bases not matched to a gene: 5. CDR3 length: 14 amino acids. CDR1 and CDR2 from the germline V gene are SGHRS and YFSETQ. Study results and caveats: The long-lived group displayed more naive CD4+ cells, plus higher diversity, than the aged donors did.

Each donor had around 11 milliliters of peripheral blood drawn. Source material: blood. The chain employs TRBV5-1 and TRBJ2-6; the match to TRBD1 covers 8 bases. The sequence came from a man aged 35 to 55 in good health. CDR3 residues: CASSDDRGSNVLTF. The CDR3 DNA reads TGCGCCAGCAGCGACGACAGGGGTTCCAACGTCCTGACTTTC. The full variable domain, its missing parts supplied by reference TRBV5-1 and TRBJ2-6, is KAGVTQTPRYLIKTRGQQVTLSCSPISGHRSVSWYQQTPGQGLQFLFEYFSETQRNKGNFPGRFSGRQFSNSRSEMNVSTLELGDSALYLCASSDDRGSNVLTFGAGSRLTVL.